This passage covers 23 T cell receptor beta chains from one sample sequenced in a study of T cells expressing NK-cell markers. TCRdb processed the 5' RACE reads again and assigns one entry to each CDR3 protein, with no DNA. The sample is made up of some 410,000 distinct CDR3 sequences, and the top ten hold 7.3% of it. Material for sequencing was blood T cells: a sorted CD56 or NKG2C T cell subset, CD4+ or CD8+ T cells, or bulk PBMC T cells (not recorded which). The receptors shown here come from a woman between 18 and 69 years old in good health.

The V and J genes are TRBV20-1 and TRBJ2-6. In germline, CDR1 is DFQATT, CDR2 SNEGSKA (reference sequence). The CDR3 spans 13 residues. CDR3 protein: CSAHKQGANVLTF.

The chain uses TRBV29-1 and TRBJ2-7; the TCRdb D gene call, TRBD1, has no DNA to confirm it. Germline-derived CDR1 and CDR2 are SQVTM and ANQGSEA. CDR3 length: 13 amino acids. This chain's CDR3 is CSVLGQGSHEQYF.

The CDR3 sequence: CASRWGTGRNTGELFF. The chain joins TRBV5-4 to TRBJ2-2; the TCRdb call, TRBD1, lacks DNA for checking. Germline assignment: CDR1 SGHNT and CDR2 YYREEE (reference sequence). The CDR3 is 16 amino acids.

The rearrangement joins TRBV3-1 to TRBJ1-2; the TRBD1 assignment by TCRdb is unverifiable without DNA. CDR3 size: 15 residues. Germline lookup yields CDR1 LGHDT and CDR2 YNNKEL (reference sequence). CDR3 amino acids: CASSPNFRVSDGNTF.

The CDR3 sequence is CASSVYKGASTDTQYF. The chain joins TRBV12-3 or TRBV12-4 to TRBJ2-3; TCRdb's D call, TRBD1, is unchecked because there is no DNA. The CDR3 length is 16 residues.

The chain couples TRBV19 to TRBJ2-3. The CDR3 has 15 amino acids. Germline assignment: CDR1 LNHDA and CDR2 SQIVND (reference sequence). The CDR3 here is CASSMKGHGTDTQYF.

The gene calls are TRBV5-1 and TRBJ2-1. Germline CDR1 is SGHRS and CDR2 is YFSETQ. The CDR3 spans 15 residues. CDR3 sequence reads: CASSLETPSYNEQFF.

V is TRBV4-2 and J is TRBJ2-5; the D call of TRBD1 rests on TCRdb alone, since no DNA is present to check it. Per germline, CDR1 LGHNA and CDR2 YNFKEQ. The CDR3 has 15 residues. The CDR3: CASSREPGHQETQYF.

The chain has TRBV25-1 and TRBJ1-2; with no DNA, the TCRdb D assignment of TRBD1 cannot be verified. The CDR3 sequence is 14 residues long. CDR1 and CDR2 from the germline V gene are MGHDK and SYGVNS. CDR3: CASSKQGGTYGYTF.

This chain uses TRBV29-1 with TRBJ2-5; the TCRdb call, TRBD1, lacks DNA for checking. Looked up from germline, CDR1 is SQVTM and CDR2 is ANQGSEA. CDR3 length: 15 residues. The CDR3 loop is CSVETGTGDQETQYF.

The gene calls are TRBV3-1 and TRBJ2-1; the D call from TCRdb, TRBD2, cannot be confirmed without DNA. Germline V gene data show CDR1 as LGHDT and CDR2 as YNNKEL (reference sequence). There are 16 residues in the CDR3. The CDR3 sequence: CASSQDRGLAGEMSYF.

The chain links TRBV4-2 to TRBJ1-5; TCRdb's D call of TRBD1 is untestable without DNA. The CDR3 has 15 amino acids. Per the germline V gene, CDR1 is LGHNA and CDR2 is YNFKEQ. The CDR3 protein is CASSQVGQGYQPQHF.

This rearrangement joins TRBV20-1 to TRBJ2-1; the TRBD2 assignment by TCRdb is unverifiable without DNA. The CDR3 loop spans 15 amino acids. Germline CDR1 is DFQATT and CDR2 is SNEGSKA (reference sequence). CDR3 residues: CSARVGGGPGNEQFF.

V gene TRBV20-1 combines with J gene TRBJ2-7; TCRdb selects TRBD1, and the lack of DNA leaves this call unchecked. The CDR3 is made up of 14 amino acids. Germline V lookup: CDR1 DFQATT, CDR2 SNEGSKA (reference sequence). CDR3 region: CSAPSTGSSYEQYF.

The V and J genes are TRBV20-1 and TRBJ1-1. Germline loops: CDR1 DFQATT, CDR2 SNEGSKA (reference sequence). This CDR3 region has 13 residues. CDR3 residues: CSAPRRGNTEAFF.

The rearrangement links TRBV2 to TRBJ2-3; TCRdb indicates TRBD1, and absent DNA this call remains unverified. This CDR3 is built from 15 residues. Germline V gene lookup returns CDR1 SNHLY and CDR2 FYNNEI. CDR3 loop: CASSEGRVGTDTQYF.

The chain combines TRBV12-3 or TRBV12-4 with TRBJ2-7; the TCRdb D gene call, TRBD1, has no DNA to confirm it. The CDR3 spans 16 residues. This chain's CDR3 is CASSLAGAGNPYEQYF.

This chain uses TRBV13 with TRBJ2-7; as DNA is missing, the TRBD2 call by TCRdb cannot be tested. The CDR3 is 17 amino acids. CDR1 is PRHDT and CDR2 is FYEKMQ in the germline V gene (reference sequence). The CDR3 spells CASSPGTSGRSNYEQYF.

The CDR3: CASSANRVQETQYF. The V call is TRBV2, the J call TRBJ2-5. From germline, CDR1 is SNHLY and CDR2 FYNNEI. This CDR3 has 14 residues. Based on the CDR3 plus reference TRBV2 and TRBJ2-5, the full variable domain is EPEVTQTPSHQVTQMGQEVILRCVPISNHLYFYWYRQILGQKVEFLVSFYNNEISEKSEIFDDQFSVERPDGSNFTLKIRSTKLEDSAMYFCASSANRVQETQYFGPGTRLLVL.

This chain connects TRBV20-1 to TRBJ2-1; TCRdb designates TRBD2, a call that cannot be tested without DNA. The CDR3 runs to 14 residues. From germline, CDR1 is DFQATT and CDR2 SNEGSKA (reference sequence). The CDR3 reads CSAIPGTNGREQFF.

The chain combines TRBV7-2 with TRBJ2-6. This CDR3 has 14 residues. Germline values: CDR1 SGHTA, CDR2 FQGNSA. CDR3 residues: CASRRPSGANVLTF.

The chain couples TRBV6-2 or TRBV6-3 to TRBJ2-7; absent DNA, TCRdb's TRBD2 call cannot be checked. This CDR3 region has 15 residues. Germline V gene data show CDR1 as MNHEY and CDR2 as SVGEGT. The CDR3 loop is CASSYRGRADYEQYF.

The chain couples TRBV19 to TRBJ2-2; the D call from TCRdb, TRBD1, cannot be confirmed without DNA. Per germline, CDR1 LNHDA and CDR2 SQIVND (reference sequence). This CDR3 is 13 amino acids long. The CDR3 is CASKIHPGGELFF.